A selection of T cell receptor beta chains follows, all from one sample in a study of PD-1 blockade in mismatch repair-deficient tumors. Only in-frame clones appear in the TCRdb table, and some are missing; sequencing was by immunoSEQ multiplex PCR. Found here are about 110,000 clones, approximately 80% of them singletons; the top ten hold about 4.7%. Sequenced material: peripheral blood, taken about 60 weeks after starting pembrolizumab. These receptors all come from an adult with mismatch repair-deficient cancer. Each CDR3 is given with its conserved first and last residue. Some rows mark clone size as missing; the rest say once, few, many or name a class of expanded clone.

clone_size v_call cdr3_aa
- TRBV19 CASSGEGNNEKLFF
- TRBV7-9 CASATGGIGATEAFF
- TRBV7-9 CASRSGVDTQYF
- TRBV11-2 CASSRTGAGVGADTQYF
- TRBV19 CASSIRRTAGGYTF
few TRBV10-2 CASSDWDGYGYTF
- TRBV11-3 CASSLDGPTGELFF
few TRBV7-9 CASTSGLAGKPSTDTQYF
- TRBV18 CASSPIQGVYEKLFF
- TRBV4-3 CASSQAGPGQGGETQYF
few TRBV12-5 CASGWTGQGISYEQYF
- TRBV14 CASSRSTINYEQYF
once TRBV5-6 CASSFPSDRGNTGELFF
- TRBV5-1 CASSSGTSNQPQHF
- TRBV19 CASSIPPHHGELFF
- TRBV29-1 CSARCLVKDSRYEQYF
- TRBV15 CATSTSFDEQYF
- TRBV5-1 CASRPGQAGGELFF
- TRBV11-1 CASSQVGAYEQYF
- TRBV19 CASMDNRDRGLTGANVLTF
- TRBV10-2 CASSDVPVGNTEAFF
- TRBV4-3 CASSQTQGTLNTEAFF
- TRBV29-1 CSVEPRDFFTEQFF
- TRBV6-5 CASRGSGGAYTF
- TRBV9 CASSDGNLGANSEAFF
medium-sized TRBV2 CASRLRLGPFNNEQFF